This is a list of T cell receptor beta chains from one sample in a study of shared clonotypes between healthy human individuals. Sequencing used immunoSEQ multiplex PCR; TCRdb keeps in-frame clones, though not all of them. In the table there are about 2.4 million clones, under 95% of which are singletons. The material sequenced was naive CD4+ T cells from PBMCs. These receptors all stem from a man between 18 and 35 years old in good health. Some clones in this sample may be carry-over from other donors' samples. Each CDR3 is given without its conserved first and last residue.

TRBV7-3	ASSLSVANTEAF
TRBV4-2	ASSQEGYEQY
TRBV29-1	SGGLTGGEQY
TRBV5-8	ASSLGQGATNEKLF
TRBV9	ASSERLAGGLDTQY
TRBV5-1	ASSLAPAGQPQH
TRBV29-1	STRGIGSYEQY
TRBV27	ASSPHNGANTEAF
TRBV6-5	ASSYWPGGDQPQH
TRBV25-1	ASSEFVGGAGSENTIY
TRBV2	ASSAPTGFAYEQY
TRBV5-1	ASSSGGSHSGELF
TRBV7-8	ASNPTKNTEAF
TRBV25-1	ASRGPSEQY
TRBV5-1	ASSSGTSHFEQY
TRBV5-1	ASSLDNYEQY
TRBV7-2	ASRTDRGSYGYT
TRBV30	AWSYRTGQYGANVLT
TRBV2	ASIPRPSSYNEQF
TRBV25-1	ASSTRGYWEQF
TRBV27	ASSLGGHYNSPLH
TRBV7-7	ASSLEVYPGGELF